A single sample is the source of the 14 T cell receptor beta chains below, sequenced in a study of blood T cell repertoires in COVID-19. Using immunoSEQ multiplex PCR, the repertoire was profiled, and TCRdb retains in-frame clones only, with some absent. This sample carries 230,000 or so clones, 87% of them seen once, and the ten largest clones take under 2%. Sequenced sample: peripheral blood. The source of these receptors is a man between 35 and 55 years old with active or convalescent COVID-19.

The chain employs TRBV4-1 and TRBJ1-1; 8 nucleotides match TRBD1. Germline CDR1 reads MGHRA; CDR2 reads YSYEKL. J gave up 4 bases and V 4 bases, and 8 bases lay outside the gene matches. This CDR3 contains 15 residues. The chain's CDR3 is CASSPQGAYGTEAFF. The CDR3 coding sequence is TGCGCCAGCAGCCCCCAGGGGGCGTACGGCACTGAAGCTTTCTTT.

The CDR3 DNA reads TGTGCCAGCAGCCAAGATCTTGGAGGGCAGAACACTGAAGCTTTCTTT. It is translated as CASSQDLGGQNTEAFF. The chain is built from TRBV14 and TRBJ1-1, with no clear D. The germline V gene encodes CDR1 SGHDN and CDR2 FVKESK. The CDR3 length is 16 residues. V dropped 0 bases and J dropped 1 base, with 12 bases sitting between them.

The chain joins TRBV30 to TRBJ1-2; 7 bases agree with TRBD1. Germline lookup yields CDR1 GTSNPN and CDR2 SVGIG (reference sequence). This CDR3 spans 17 amino acids. The trim removed 3 bases at V and 8 bases at J, leaving 21 bases unmatched. DNA for the CDR3: TGTGCCTGGAGGGGAGAGGGGGCCCGAGAGGGGAGCTCGGGCTACACCTTC. It codes for CAWRGEGAREGSSGYTF.

This chain connects TRBV29-1 to TRBJ2-1; 8 bases are a match to TRBD1. The CDR3 extends over 16 amino acids. V dropped 0 bases and J dropped 2; count of bases not matched to a gene: 6. CDR1 is SQVTM and CDR2 is ANQGSEA in the germline V gene. The CDR3 bases are TGCAGCGTTGAAGATCTGGGGGACAGGACCTACAATGAGCAGTTCTTC. This sequence encodes CSVEDLGDRTYNEQFF.

This clone has just a few counts. V is TRBV19 and J is TRBJ1-2, with 8 bases aligning to TRBD1. CDR3 length: 17 residues. Per germline, CDR1 LNHDA and CDR2 SQIVND (reference sequence). J gave up 4 bases and V 0 bases, and 10 bases lay outside the gene matches. The CDR3 DNA reads TGTGCCAGTAGTATAGAAGTGGCAGGGGGCTGGAGCTATGGCTACACCTTC. Encoded protein: CASSIEVAGGWSYGYTF. Full variable domain (rest looked up from reference TRBV19 and TRBJ1-2): DGGITQSPKYLFRKEGQNVTLSCEQNLNHDAMYWYRQDPGQGLRLIYYSQIVNDFQKGDIAEGYSVSREKKESFPLTVTSAQKNPTAFYLCASSIEVAGGWSYGYTFGSGTRLTVV.

This chain joins TRBV19 and TRBJ1-2, with 9 bases identical to TRBD1. Germline V gene lookup returns CDR1 LNHDA and CDR2 SQIVND (reference sequence). V dropped 8 bases and J dropped 7; count of bases not matched to a gene: 2. The CDR3 is made up of 11 amino acids. CDR3 in amino acids: CASSDRGGYTF. DNA of the CDR3: TGTGCCAGTTCGGACAGGGGTGGCTACACCTTC.

The gene calls are TRBV11-2 and TRBJ2-7; D remains ambiguous. From germline, CDR1 is SGHAT and CDR2 FQNNGV. The ends were cut back, 0 bases at V and 4 bases at J, with 7 bases in the middle. The CDR3 covers 13 residues. The CDR3 coding sequence is TGTGCCAGCAGCTTAGATCCCATGTACGAGCAGTACTTC. Protein product: CASSLDPMYEQYF.

The chain employs TRBV2 and TRBJ1-1; 7 nucleotides match TRBD1. The CDR3 is made up of 14 amino acids. The trim removed 6 bases at V and 0 bases at J, leaving 4 bases unmatched. Germline-derived CDR1 and CDR2 are SNHLY and FYNNEI. As DNA, the CDR3 is TGTGCCAGCAGCCGGGGACAGATGAACACTGAAGCTTTCTTT. Protein: CASSRGQMNTEAFF.

V usage is TRBV5-1 and J usage is TRBJ2-2, with D possibly being TRBD1 (5 bases). Germline values: CDR1 SGHRS, CDR2 YFSETQ. CDR3 length: 15 residues. Deletions cut 1 base from V and 1 base from J, with 8 bases between. The CDR3 here is CASSLNGQNTGELFF. The DNA for the CDR3 is TGCGCCAGCAGCTTGAATGGACAGAACACCGGGGAGCTGTTTTTT. Complete variable domain (other parts from reference TRBV5-1 and TRBJ2-2): KAGVTQTPRYLIKTRGQQVTLSCSPISGHRSVSWYQQTPGQGLQFLFEYFSETQRNKGNFPGRFSGRQFSNSRSEMNVSTLELGDSALYLCASSLNGQNTGELFFGEGSRLTVL.

The chain has TRBV30 and TRBJ2-7; D is perhaps TRBD1 (5 bases). This CDR3 is built from 11 residues. V lost 4 bases to trimming and J lost 6 bases, with 10 bases between them. Germline CDR1 is GTSNPN and CDR2 is SVGIG (reference sequence). CDR3 nucleotides: TGTGCCTGGAAAGGGGTGGTCGAGCAGTACTTC. The encoded protein is CAWKGVVEQYF.

This chain links TRBV6-2 or TRBV6-3 with TRBJ1-1, with D possibly being TRBD1 (6 bases). Trimming took off 2 bases at V and 0 bases at J, with 19 bases between the two ends. Germline CDR1 is MNHEY and CDR2 is SVGEGT. CDR3 length: 18 residues. The CDR3 DNA follows: TGTGCCAGCAGTTACAAGGTGGGTCAGGGGCCTGTGAACACTGAAGCTTTCTTT. Translating it yields CASSYKVGQGPVNTEAFF.

The gene calls are TRBV6-1 and TRBJ1-2; D unclear. Trimming pared 2 bases from V and 4 bases from J, leaving 5 bases between. Germline assignment: CDR1 MNHNS and CDR2 SASEGT. The CDR3 runs to 12 residues. DNA of the CDR3: TGTGCCAGCAGTGAACAGGTCTATGGCTACACCTTC. It is translated as CASSEQVYGYTF.

This chain links TRBV6-5 with TRBJ1-2, with a possible D match to TRBD1 (5 bases). CDR1 is MNHEY and CDR2 is SVGAGI in the germline V gene. The CDR3 totals 16 residues. V was cut by 2 bases and J by 0 bases, with 13 bases left in between. The chain's CDR3 is CASSYSGDSANYGYTF. The CDR3 coding sequence is TGTGCCAGCAGTTACAGCGGGGACTCAGCTAACTATGGCTACACCTTC.

The chain joins TRBV27 to TRBJ1-1, with D maybe TRBD1 (5 bases). Germline V gives CDR1 MNHEY, CDR2 SMNVEV (reference sequence). Trimming cost V 3 bases and J 0 bases, with 11 bases left between them. CDR3 length equals 15 residues. CDR3 nucleotides: TGTGCCAGCAGTTTGGGGGGGACGGTGAACACTGAAGCTTTCTTT. Translated, it gives CASSLGGTVNTEAFF.